This entry lists 17 T cell receptor beta chains sequenced from one sample in a study of monozygotic twins with inflammatory bowel disease. Using the 5' RACE reads, TCRdb records one entry per CDR3 protein without DNA. The listing records approximately 200,000 distinct CDR3 sequences. The sequenced sample was blood. The receptor source for this set is a human donor with ulcerative colitis or Crohn's disease, or a healthy co-twin of an affected twin (not recorded which).

The chain links TRBV5-1 to TRBJ1-2. This CDR3 has 15 residues. CDR1 is SGHRS, CDR2 YFSETQ, per germline. The CDR3: CASSLGLGANYGYTF.

The chain carries TRBV4-1 and TRBJ2-7; there is no DNA to check the TCRdb D call of TRBD1. The CDR3 covers 15 residues. Looked up from germline, CDR1 is MGHRA and CDR2 is YSYEKL. The CDR3 protein is CASSQDLRGSYEQYF.

The chain uses TRBV20-1 and TRBJ1-2; with no DNA, the TCRdb D assignment of TRBD1 cannot be verified. This CDR3 comprises 14 residues. Germline lookup yields CDR1 DFQATT and CDR2 SNEGSKA (reference sequence). The CDR3 sequence is CSAPPGTQNYGYTF.

The chain combines TRBV6-6 with TRBJ2-7; the TCRdb D gene call, TRBD1, has no DNA to confirm it. This CDR3 is 14 amino acids long. Germline V gene data show CDR1 as MNHNY and CDR2 as SVGAGI (reference sequence). The chain's CDR3 is CASSLGTGENEQYF.

This chain connects TRBV7-2 to TRBJ2-3; absent DNA, TCRdb's TRBD1 call cannot be checked. The CDR3 runs 16 residues. The germline CDR1 and CDR2 sequences are SGHTA and FQGNSA. This CDR3 is CASSFNGGSSTDTQYF.

The V call is TRBV18, the J call TRBJ2-3. Germline V CDR1 and CDR2: KGHSH, LQKENI. This CDR3 comprises 15 residues. CDR3 sequence reads: CASCTLAGPLDTQYF.

The rearrangement joins TRBV20-1 to TRBJ1-2. Germline V lookup: CDR1 DFQATT, CDR2 SNEGSKA (reference sequence). This CDR3 is 15 amino acids long. The CDR3 is CSASIPSGGYYGYTF.

The J gene is TRBJ2-2, the V gene TRBV5-1. This CDR3 contains 15 residues. Looked up from germline, CDR1 is SGHRS and CDR2 is YFSETQ. The CDR3 here is CASSLRVPNTGELFF.

The chain couples TRBV12-3 or TRBV12-4 to TRBJ1-5; the D call from TCRdb, TRBD1, cannot be confirmed without DNA. The CDR3 totals 14 residues. The CDR3 is CASSLTGGIQPQHF.

This sequence joins TRBV5-5 and TRBJ2-6; TCRdb returns TRBD1, unconfirmable since there is no DNA. This CDR3 spans 15 amino acids. Per the germline V gene, CDR1 is SGHKS and CDR2 is YYEKEE (reference sequence). The CDR3 spells CASSDVGAGANVLTF.

V is TRBV18 and J is TRBJ2-7; with no DNA, the TCRdb D assignment of TRBD2 cannot be verified. The CDR3 extends over 14 amino acids. Germline CDR1 and CDR2: KGHSH and LQKENI. The CDR3 region is CASSPPSRLGEQYF. The variable domain in full, completed from reference TRBV18 and TRBJ2-7, reads NAGVMQNPRHLVRRRGQEARLRCSPMKGHSHVYWYRQLPEEGLKFMVYLQKENIIDESGMPKERFSAEFPKEGPSILRIQQVVRGDSAAYFCASSPPSRLGEQYFGPGTRLTVT.

The chain is built from TRBV10-3 and TRBJ1-2; checking the TCRdb D call of TRBD1 is not possible without DNA. The CDR3 is 14 amino acids. Germline values: CDR1 ENHRY, CDR2 SYGVKD. Here the CDR3 reads CAISGIKGAEGYTF.

This chain uses TRBV28 with TRBJ2-1; TCRdb gives TRBD1 as the D gene, but with no DNA this cannot be confirmed. Per germline, CDR1 MDHEN and CDR2 SYDVKM. The CDR3 loop spans 16 amino acids. The chain's CDR3 is CASRGQELGSYNEQFF.

This chain links TRBV7-2 with TRBJ1-2; the D call of TRBD1 rests on TCRdb alone, since no DNA is present to check it. From germline, CDR1 is SGHTA and CDR2 FQGNSA. This CDR3 contains 14 residues. CDR3 loop: CASSLPGDSYGYTF.

This chain joins TRBV7-8 and TRBJ2-5; the TCRdb D gene call, TRBD2, has no DNA to confirm it. The CDR3 is 17 amino acids. CDR1 is SGHVS, CDR2 FQNEAQ, per germline. CDR3 loop: CASSSYRLAGGIETQYF.

The rearrangement joins TRBV7-2 to TRBJ2-1; TCRdb returns TRBD2, unconfirmable since there is no DNA. This CDR3 region has 15 residues. CDR1 is SGHTA and CDR2 is FQGNSA in the germline V gene. CDR3 amino acids: CASSLGGGAGDEQFF.

The V call is TRBV20-1, the J call TRBJ2-5; the TCRdb call, TRBD1, lacks DNA for checking. The V gene's germline CDR1 is DFQATT and CDR2 SNEGSKA (reference sequence). The CDR3 has 14 amino acids. CDR3 in amino acids: CSAGRRQGQETQYF.